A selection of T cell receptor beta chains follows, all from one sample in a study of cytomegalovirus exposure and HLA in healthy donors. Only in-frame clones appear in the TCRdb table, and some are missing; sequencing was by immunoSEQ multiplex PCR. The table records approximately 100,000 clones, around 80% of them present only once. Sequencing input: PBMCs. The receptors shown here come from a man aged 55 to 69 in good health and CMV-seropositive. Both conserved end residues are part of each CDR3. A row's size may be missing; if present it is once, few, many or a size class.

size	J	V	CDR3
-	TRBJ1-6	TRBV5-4	CASSAGGRRSRNSPLHF
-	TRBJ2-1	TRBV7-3	CASNRGALAAYNEQFF
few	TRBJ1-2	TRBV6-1	CASSFRGLGLGYTF
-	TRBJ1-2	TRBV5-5	CASSSEGYGYTF
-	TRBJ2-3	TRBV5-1	CASSLGSEVDTQYF
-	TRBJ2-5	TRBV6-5	CASGLTPGQQETQYF
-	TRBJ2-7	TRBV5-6	CASSRGGYEQYF
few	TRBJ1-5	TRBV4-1	CASSQLSGGGGNQPQHF
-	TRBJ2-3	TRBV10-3	CAILKLGGKSTDTQYF
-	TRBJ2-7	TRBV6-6	CASSYQGQGTEQYF
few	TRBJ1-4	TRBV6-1	CASRAGTGSNEKLFF
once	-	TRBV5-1	CASSLVSGGGYEQYF
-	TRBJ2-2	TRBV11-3	CASSLGGTGELFF
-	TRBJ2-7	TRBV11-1	CASSGAGRYEQYF
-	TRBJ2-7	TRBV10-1	CARHRGSSYEQYF
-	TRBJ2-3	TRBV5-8	CASSLADRATDTQYF
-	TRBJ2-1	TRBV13	CASSWTSGGRNEQFF
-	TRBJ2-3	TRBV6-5	CASSYSPTYGQYF
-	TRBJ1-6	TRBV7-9	CASRAFGPLHF
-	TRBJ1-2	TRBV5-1	CASSLGGQGESYGYTF
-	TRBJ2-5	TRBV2	CASTKGRGRGETQYF
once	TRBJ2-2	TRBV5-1	CASSLDRTGFPGELFF
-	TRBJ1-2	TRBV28	CASSFGRAGYGYTF
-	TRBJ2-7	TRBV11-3	CASSLVHRLYEQYF
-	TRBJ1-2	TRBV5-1	CASSGSGVGYTF
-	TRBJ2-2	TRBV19	CASSLIQGGELFF
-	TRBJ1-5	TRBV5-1	CASSSGTGVGQPQHF
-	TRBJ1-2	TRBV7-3	CASSAGRLGSGYTF
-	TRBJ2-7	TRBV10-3	CAISESGASGGRYEQYF
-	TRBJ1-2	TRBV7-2	CASSFDSHGYTF
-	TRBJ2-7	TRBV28	CASSLSPYEQYF
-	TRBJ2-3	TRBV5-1	CASSSLAGGAPSTDTQYF
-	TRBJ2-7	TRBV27	CASSFSQGGSVQYF
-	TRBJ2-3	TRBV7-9	CASSLTWTDATDTQYF
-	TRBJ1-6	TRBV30	CAWSFGLRGNSPLHF
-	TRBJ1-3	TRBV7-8	CASSSDFLEGNTIYF
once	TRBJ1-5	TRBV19	CASRARGQPQHF
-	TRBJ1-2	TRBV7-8	CASSLARQGSYGYTF
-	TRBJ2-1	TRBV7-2	CASTRTATYNEQFF
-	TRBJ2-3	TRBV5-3	CARSLQGAGADTQYF
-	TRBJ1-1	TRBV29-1	CSVRGNTEAFF
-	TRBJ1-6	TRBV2	CASRPGHLNSPLHF
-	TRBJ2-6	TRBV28	CASSLDRQPGANVLTF
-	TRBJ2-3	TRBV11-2	CASSQDPYSYTQYF
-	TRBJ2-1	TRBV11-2	CASSFSARQSYNEQFF
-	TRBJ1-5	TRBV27	CASQYRGRLSEPQHF
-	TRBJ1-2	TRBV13	CASSQNGGIFGYTF
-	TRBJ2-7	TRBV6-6	CASSLYGEAEQYF
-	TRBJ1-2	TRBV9	CASSVGGGQGFGYTF
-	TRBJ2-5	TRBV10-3	CAIRQGETQYF
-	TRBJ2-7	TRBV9	CASSSEGQRGEQYF
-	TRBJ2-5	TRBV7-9	CASSPPGTRKEETQYF
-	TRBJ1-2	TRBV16	CASSQARPGQGNYGYTF
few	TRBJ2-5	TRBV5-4	CASSPRGSGGKETQYF
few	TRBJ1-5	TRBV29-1	CSVGATGPLGPQHF
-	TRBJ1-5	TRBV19	CASIIRRLNSNQPQHF
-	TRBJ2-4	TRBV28	CASSLYAGVAKNIQYF
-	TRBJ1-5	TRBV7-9	CSSSLGRQPQHF
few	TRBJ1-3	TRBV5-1	CASSVAGTVYGNTIYF